A selection of T cell receptor beta chains follows, all from one sample in a study of T cells in tumors after PD-1 blockade. Only in-frame clones appear in the TCRdb table, and some are missing; sequencing was by immunoSEQ multiplex PCR. This table has roughly 50,000 clones, nearly 80% appearing once. This sample comprised PBMCs, obtained before anti-PD-1 treatment. These receptors were collected from a human donor with basal cell carcinoma. Each CDR3 is given with its conserved first and last residue. D genes are given only for firm matches. Rows may omit the clone size; those that give it use once, few, many or a size class.

v_gene,d_gene,j_gene,abundance,CDR3nt,CDR3aa
TRBV5-1,.,TRBJ2-1,.,TGCGCCAGCAGCTTGGGGGACGGAAGAACGGGCAATGAGCAGTTCTTC,CASSLGDGRTGNEQFF
TRBV6-5,.,TRBJ1-2,.,TGTGCCAGCAGTTGGATGGTTGGGGCAGGGGCCTATGGCTACACCTTC,CASSWMVGAGAYGYTF
TRBV5-1,.,TRBJ2-3,.,TGCGCCAGCAGCCCAGGGGGAGGGACAGATACGCAGTATTTT,CASSPGGGTDTQYF
TRBV6-5,TRBD1,TRBJ2-1,.,TGTGCCAGCAGTTACTCGGGGACAGGGAAGCAGTTCTTC,CASSYSGTGKQFF
TRBV28,TRBD2,TRBJ2-7,.,TGTGCCAGCAGTTTAGAGCGGGAGATGTGGGAGCAGTACTTC,CASSLEREMWEQYF
TRBV9,.,TRBJ2-1,.,TGTGCCAGCAGCGCGAGGGGGGATTCCTACAATGAGCAGTTCTTC,CASSARGDSYNEQFF
TRBV9,TRBD1,TRBJ2-2,.,TGTGCCAGCAGCGCACTGACAGGGGCGAACACCGGGGAGCTGTTTTTT,CASSALTGANTGELFF
TRBV15,.,TRBJ2-6,.,TGTGCCACCAGCAGAGGAAACACTGGGGCCAACGTCCTGACTTTC,CATSRGNTGANVLTF
TRBV11-3,.,TRBJ2-1,.,TGTGCCAGCAGCTATGGCGGGACAAGGAATGAGCAGTTCTTC,CASSYGGTRNEQFF
TRBV7-9,.,TRBJ1-5,once,TGTGCCAGCAGCTTCCAACCCAATCAGCCCCAGCATTTT,CASSFQPNQPQHF
TRBV28,TRBD2,TRBJ2-2,few,TGTGCCAGCAGGCTAGCGGGAGGGCCCTCCGGGGAGCTGTTTTTT,CASRLAGGPSGELFF
TRBV5-1,.,TRBJ1-5,.,TGCGCCAGCAGCGAAGGACAGAGCAATCAGCCCCAGCATTTT,CASSEGQSNQPQHF
TRBV11-1,.,TRBJ1-2,once,TGTGCCAGCAGCGCCCTAAGGACAGATGGCTACACCTTC,CASSALRTDGYTF
TRBV19,.,TRBJ1-5,once,TGTGCCAGTACTAGTCGGGGTCGAGGGAATCAGCCCCAGCATTTT,CASTSRGRGNQPQHF
TRBV27,.,TRBJ1-5,.,TGTGCCAGCAGTTGGGGGAACAATCAGCCCCAGCATTTT,CASSWGNNQPQHF
TRBV10-3,.,TRBJ2-1,.,TGTGCCATCAGTGAGATGTCTGGAGAGCAGTTCTTC,CAISEMSGEQFF
TRBV28,.,TRBJ1-1,.,TGTGCCAGCAGAGAGGGGACGGCGAACACTGAAGCTTTCTTT,CASREGTANTEAFF
TRBV2,.,TRBJ2-7,.,TGTGCCAGCAGTCGACCACAGAGATCGTTTTACGAGCAGTACTTC,CASSRPQRSFYEQYF
TRBV2,TRBD2,TRBJ2-1,once,TGTGCCAGCAGTACGGCAGCGGGAGTTCCGAATGAGCAGTTCTTC,CASSTAAGVPNEQFF
TRBV6-5,TRBD2,TRBJ2-1,few,TGTGCCAGTAGATACCTAGCGGGCCTCGGGGGCGATGAGCAGTTCTTC,CASRYLAGLGGDEQFF
TRBV30,.,TRBJ2-3,.,TGTGCCTGGAGTGTACGGCGGTCTGGGGGAGATACGCAGTATTTT,CAWSVRRSGGDTQYF
TRBV6-1,.,TRBJ2-7,.,TGTGCCAGCAGTGAATTAGGAGGGAGCTCCTACGAGCAGTACTTC,CASSELGGSSYEQYF
TRBV30,TRBD2,TRBJ2-3,few,TGTGCCTGGAGTGTGGCGGGGGAAGGTACGCAGTATTTT,CAWSVAGEGTQYF
TRBV27,.,TRBJ1-2,few,TGTGCCAGCAGCAGAACAGTAGACTATGGCTACACCTTC,CASSRTVDYGYTF
TRBV6-5,TRBD1,TRBJ1-5,.,TGTGCCAGCAGGGGACAGGGGGGAGGTCAGCCCCAGCATTTT,CASRGQGGGQPQHF
TRBV27,.,TRBJ1-5,.,TGTGCCAGCAGTTTAGGCGGGGCAGAGAATCAGCCCCAGCATTTT,CASSLGGAENQPQHF
TRBV5-6,.,TRBJ2-1,.,TGTGCCAGCATCTTTGGGACTTATAACAATGAGCAGTTCTTC,CASIFGTYNNEQFF
TRBV7-2,TRBD2,TRBJ2-3,.,TGTGCCAGCAGCTTAGTTAGCGGGGGGGCCTCAGATACGCAGTATTTT,CASSLVSGGASDTQYF
TRBV19,.,TRBJ1-5,.,TGTGCCAGTAGGGAAACTCTAGAGCCCCAGCATTTT,CASRETLEPQHF
TRBV7-9,.,TRBJ2-3,.,TGTGCCAGCAGCTTCACCCCTGGAGATACGCAGTATTTT,CASSFTPGDTQYF
TRBV2,.,TRBJ2-3,.,TGTGCTTCACAAGGCGGGTCGTTACCCGAGATGTATTTT,CASQGGSLPEMYF
TRBV18,.,TRBJ1-1,few,TGTGCCAGCTCACCACGTACGCCACAGGAGGAGGGTAACACTGAAGCTTTCTTT,CASSPRTPQEEGNTEAFF
TRBV6-5,TRBD2,TRBJ2-2,.,TGTGCCAGCAGTTCCCCGGGGGGGGAGGGAAACGGGGAGCTGTTTTTT,CASSSPGGEGNGELFF
TRBV5-1,.,TRBJ2-1,.,TGCGCCAGCAGCTCCGGGGATGAGCAGTTCTTC,CASSSGDEQFF
TRBV7-8,TRBD1,TRBJ1-5,once,TGTGCCAGCAGCTTAGTCACAGGGGGCCCCCAGCCCCAGCATTTT,CASSLVTGGPQPQHF
TRBV20-1,.,TRBJ2-7,.,TGCAGTGCTAGTAACGACAGAAACTACGAGCAGTACTTC,CSASNDRNYEQYF
TRBV7-6,TRBD1,TRBJ2-7,.,TGTGCCAGCAGCTCCGGGACAGGGCGGTACGAGCAGTACTTC,CASSSGTGRYEQYF
TRBV5-1,.,TRBJ1-5,.,TGCGCCAGCAGCTTGGGGGCGGGGGCCGGAGATCAGCCCCAGCATTTT,CASSLGAGAGDQPQHF
TRBV19,.,TRBJ2-5,.,TGTGCCAGTAGTCTTAGGGCCGTAGGAGAGACCCAGTACTTC,CASSLRAVGETQYF
TRBV2,.,TRBJ2-1,.,TGTGCCAGCAGTGAGAGAGAGACATCGAATGAGCAGTTCTTC,CASSERETSNEQFF
TRBV2,.,TRBJ2-7,.,TGTGCCAGCAGTGCTCAGGGTCCCTCCTACGAGCAGTACTTC,CASSAQGPSYEQYF
TRBV19,.,TRBJ2-6,.,TGTGCCAGTAGTATAGTGAGGGGCCGGGGGGCCAACGTCCTGACTTTC,CASSIVRGRGANVLTF
TRBV6-4,.,TRBJ1-1,.,TGTGCCAGCAGTGTATCGCTCGGGAACACTGAAGCTTTCTTT,CASSVSLGNTEAFF
TRBV23-1,TRBD1,TRBJ1-2,once,TGCGCCAGCAGTCAAATCCTACAGGGGGCCGACGGCTACACCTTC,CASSQILQGADGYTF
TRBV4-1,.,TRBJ1-4,once,TGCGCCAGCAGCCAAGATCGGCAGCCGGATGAAAAACTGTTTTTT,CASSQDRQPDEKLFF
TRBV27,.,TRBJ2-7,.,TGTGCCAGCAGTTTATCTTTAAGCGGGTTCTCCTACGAGCAGTACTTC,CASSLSLSGFSYEQYF
TRBV9,.,TRBJ1-5,.,TGTGCCAGCAGCGTAGGGGAGAATCAGCCCCAGCATTTT,CASSVGENQPQHF
TRBV24-1,TRBD2,TRBJ2-2,.,TGTGCCACCAGTGAGTCTTCTAGCGGGAGGAGATCCGGGGAGCTGTTTTTT,CATSESSSGRRSGELFF
TRBV27,TRBD1,TRBJ2-5,.,TGTGCCAGCAGTGGGATCGGACAGGGGGAAGAGACCCAGTACTTC,CASSGIGQGEETQYF
TRBV2,.,TRBJ2-1,.,TGTGCCAGCAGTGAAGGGGCAGGTTACAATGAGCAGTTCTTC,CASSEGAGYNEQFF
TRBV9,TRBD1,TRBJ2-1,.,TGTGCCAGCAGCGGAAGACAGGGGGGGCCCTACAATGAGCAGTTCTTC,CASSGRQGGPYNEQFF
TRBV2,.,TRBJ2-7,.,TGTGCCAGCAGAAAGGAGAACTCCCTGAAGATCGGCGAGCAGTACTTC,CASRKENSLKIGEQYF